These 15 T cell receptor beta chains originate from one sample sequenced in a study of T cells in Graves' hyperthyroidism and ophthalmopathy (dated by TCRdb to between 2017 and 2020). The library was generated by multiplex PCR. The instrument was an Illumina HiSeq 2000. TCR beta CDR3 regions were amplified from RNA transcripts. For the first round of RT-PCR on the TCR CDR3, the HTBI primer set was used together with the Qiagen OneStep RT-PCR kit. The public reads were run again by TCRdb, first through fastp at Q25 and then through MiXCR, and only productive beta chains were kept. Every distinct CDR3 protein forms one entry, paired with its most common genes and DNA. The sample records a few hundred thousand distinct CDR3 sequences, roughly 14% of which are singletons. The leading ten clones occupy approximately 8% of the sample. Material: blood. These receptors came from a woman aged 18-30 years with Graves' hyperthyroidism.

This clonotype was picked up many times. The rearrangement uses TRBV30 and TRBJ2-7; D is uncertain. Germline values: CDR1 GTSNPN, CDR2 SVGIG (reference sequence). This CDR3 comprises 14 residues. V lost 5 bases, J lost 6 bases, and 20 bases lay in between. Written as DNA, the CDR3 is TGTGCCTGGGGACCCGACATTGGGTCGGGCGAGCAGTACTTC. Translated: CAWGPDIGSGEQYF.

This clonotype was picked up many times. The chain uses TRBV4-2 and TRBJ2-1, with D possibly matching TRBD2 (5 bases). The CDR3 length is 17 residues. V was shortened by 4 bases and J by 0 bases, with 16 bases between the two germline ends. CDR1 and CDR2 from the germline V gene are LGHNA and YNFKEQ. The CDR3 spells CASSPSLAQSSYNEQFF. The CDR3 DNA sequence: TGTGCCAGCAGCCCCTCCCTAGCCCAAAGCTCCTACAATGAGCAGTTCTTC.

This clonotype was observed a handful of times. The chain joins TRBV28 to TRBJ2-1; 12 bases line up with TRBD2. In germline, CDR1 is MDHEN, CDR2 SYDVKM. Losses at the gene ends were 2 bases for V and 0 bases for J; bases not matched to a gene: 11. The CDR3 consists of 20 residues. This chain's CDR3 is CASSLKASGRADSSYNEQFF. CDR3 bases: TGTGCCAGCAGTTTAAAGGCTAGCGGGAGGGCCGATAGCTCCTACAATGAGCAGTTCTTC.

This clonotype was seen many times. J is TRBJ2-7 and V is TRBV9; 7 bases match TRBD2. The CDR3 has 14 amino acids. The ends lost 0 bases at V and 7 bases at J; junction bases unmatched: 7. CDR1 is SGDLS, CDR2 YYNGEE, per germline. CDR3 sequence (DNA): TGTGCCAGCAGCGTAGCTCTCAGGGAGGGGGAGCAGTACTTC. Encoded protein: CASSVALREGEQYF.

J is TRBJ1-3 and V is TRBV6-1; weak D call: TRBD1 (6 bases). CDR1 is MNHNS, CDR2 SASEGT, per germline. This CDR3 has 16 residues. Trimming took 5 bases from V and 1 from J, leaving 15 bases between them. DNA of the CDR3: TGTGCCAGCAGTCCCGGGGGGGCCGGTTCTGGAAACACCATATATTTT. Amino acids: CASSPGGAGSGNTIYF.

This clonotype was seen more than once but under ten times. The chain's CDR3 is CASGLDRGSTYNEQFF. The CDR3 DNA sequence: TGTGCTAGTGGTTTGGATAGGGGGTCTACCTACAATGAGCAGTTCTTC. The genes are TRBV12-5 and TRBJ2-1; D is possibly TRBD1 (6 bases). The CDR3 contains 16 residues. Trimming stripped 1 base from V and 2 bases from J, with 12 bases between. Germline V lookup: CDR1 LGHNT, CDR2 FRNRAP.

CDR3 DNA: TGTGCCAGCAGTTCGCTCAGCCAATTAACTAACTATGGCTACACCTTC. Translating gives CASSSLSQLTNYGYTF. The rearrangement uses TRBV12-3 or TRBV12-4 and TRBJ1-2, with D unresolved. This CDR3 spans 16 amino acids. The V end lost 4 bases, the J end lost 0 bases, and 15 bases lay between the germline ends.

This clonotype was counted ten times or more. The chain couples TRBV7-8 to TRBJ2-7, with D perhaps assigned TRBD1 or TRBD2 (8 bases each). Trimming stripped 0 bases from V and 7 bases from J, with 19 bases between. Germline-derived CDR1 and CDR2 are SGHVS and FQNEAQ. This CDR3 region has 16 residues. CDR3 residues: CASSLARGDRIWEQYF. CDR3 sequence (DNA): TGTGCCAGCAGCTTAGCGCGGGGGGACAGGATTTGGGAGCAGTACTTC.

This clonotype was counted ten times or more. V gene TRBV6-5 combines with J gene TRBJ1-6, with D unresolved. V was cut by 2 bases and J by 3 bases, with 8 bases left in between. Germline values: CDR1 MNHEY, CDR2 SVGAGI. This CDR3 has 15 residues. Written as DNA, the CDR3 is TGTGCCAGCAGTTACGGGCGGTACTATAATTCACCCCTCCACTTT. It is translated as CASSYGRYYNSPLHF.

Comments on this clonotype: A read error may explain this, as a much larger clone is one base away. The rearrangement uses TRBV4-1 and TRBJ1-3; D uncertain. The CDR3 is made up of 14 amino acids. Germline V CDR1 and CDR2: MGHRA, YSYEKL. The CDR3 region has the DNA TGCGCCAGCAGCCAAGAGGGGAAACGAAACATCATATATTTT. Translation: CASSQEGKRNIIYF.

The gene calls are TRBV2 and TRBJ2-1, with D possibly called TRBD1 or TRBD2 (6 bases each). Germline CDR1 SNHLY, CDR2 FYNNEI. The CDR3 length is 14 residues. Trimming removed 6 bases at V and 7 bases at J, with 16 bases between. CDR3 nucleotides: TGTGCCAGCAGGGGGGGCATAGGGGAGAATGAGCAGTTCTTC. This sequence encodes CASRGGIGENEQFF.

This clonotype was counted a few times. The chain links TRBV5-1 to TRBJ2-2; TRBD2 matches at 7 bases. Trimming took 0 bases from V and 1 from J; bases not matched to a gene: 3. The CDR3 runs to 16 residues. Germline V gene data show CDR1 as SGHRS and CDR2 as YFSETQ. CDR3 residues: CASSLVPGGNTGELFF. The CDR3 DNA reads TGCGCCAGCAGCTTGGTGCCGGGGGGGAACACCGGGGAGCTGTTTTTT. Looking up the rest from reference TRBV5-1 and TRBJ2-2 gives the full variable domain: KAGVTQTPRYLIKTRGQQVTLSCSPISGHRSVSWYQQTPGQGLQFLFEYFSETQRNKGNFPGRFSGRQFSNSRSEMNVSTLELGDSALYLCASSLVPGGNTGELFFGEGSRLTVL.

This clonotype was recorded at least ten times. The chain is built from TRBV27 and TRBJ2-1, with 7 bases fitting TRBD1. This CDR3 is built from 15 residues. From germline, CDR1 is MNHEY and CDR2 SMNVEV (reference sequence). Trimming cost V 7 bases and J 3 bases; bases outside gene matches: 9. CDR3 in amino acids: CASKPLQGVYNEQFF. In nucleotides, the CDR3 is TGTGCCAGCAAACCCCTGCAGGGGGTCTACAATGAGCAGTTCTTC.

The V and J genes are TRBV6-2 or TRBV6-3 and TRBJ1-1; the match to TRBD1 covers 8 bases. Germline V gene data show CDR1 as MNHEY and CDR2 as SVGEGT. The CDR3 consists of 14 residues. The trim removed 4 bases at V and 9 bases at J, leaving 10 bases unmatched. The CDR3 DNA follows: TGTGCCAGCAGTTCAGACAGGGGACGAATCCAAGCTTTCTTT. Translated, it gives CASSSDRGRIQAFF.

Many counts were recorded for this clonotype. This rearrangement joins TRBV7-3 to TRBJ2-2, with a weak D call TRBD1 (6 bases). The CDR3 runs 15 residues. V was trimmed by 5 bases and J by 3 bases, leaving 13 bases between them. CDR1 is SGHTA, CDR2 FQGTGA, per germline. CDR3 sequence (DNA): TGTGCCAGCAGCACTGGACAGAGCGACACCGGGGAGCTGTTTTTT. It yields the protein CASSTGQSDTGELFF.